This is a list of T cell receptor beta chains from one sample in a study of T-cell reconstitution after alpha-beta-depleted transplantation in children. A single record per CDR3 protein comes from TCRdb applying MiXCR to the PCR reads. The table includes tens of thousands of distinct CDR3 sequences, over 4.5% detected once. The sequenced sample was PBMCs, mostly from graft donor cells, obtained 180 days after TCRalphabeta/CD19-depleted stem cell transplant. These receptors were collected from a boy in the first two years of life who had a stem cell transplant for acute myeloid leukemia, so the T cells may come from the graft donor. Both conserved end residues are part of each CDR3. A D gene is named only where the DNA matches it firmly. Not all rows give a size; the values are once, few, many and, for expanded clones, a class.

TRBV6-5,many,NA,TRBJ2-4,TGTGCCAGCAGTTACGGGGGTACCGCCAAAAACATTCAGTACTTC,CASSYGGTAKNIQYF
TRBV6-5,many,NA,TRBJ1-6,TGTGCCAGCAGTTCGGGGGGTGGGGGAAATTCACCCCTCCACTTT,CASSSGGGGNSPLHF
TRBV5-5,many,NA,TRBJ1-2,TGTGCCAGCAGCTTGCGACAGACAACTTATGGCTACACCTTC,CASSLRQTTYGYTF
TRBV20-1,many,NA,TRBJ1-5,TGCAGTGCTAGAGTCTCCGGGAGATTCAATCAGCCCCAGCATTTT,CSARVSGRFNQPQHF
TRBV5-1,many,NA,TRBJ2-1,TGCGCCAGCAGCTTGGTGGGAGACCCGTTGTACAATGAGCAGTTCTTC,CASSLVGDPLYNEQFF
TRBV27,many,TRBD1,TRBJ1-5,TGTGCCAGCAGTTTACCAGGACAGGGACCATATAGCAATCAGCCCCAGCATTTT,CASSLPGQGPYSNQPQHF
TRBV3-1,many,TRBD2,TRBJ2-5,TGTGCCAGCAGCCGGGCTAGCGGGGGGGCCGAGACCCAGTACTTC,CASSRASGGAETQYF
TRBV9,many,TRBD2,TRBJ2-1,TGTGCCAGCAGCGTAGGGTGGCGACTAGCGGCGAATGAGCAGTTCTTC,CASSVGWRLAANEQFF
TRBV6-1,many,TRBD1,TRBJ2-1,TGTGCCAGCAGTGCATATGGGACAGGGGGTTACAATGAGCAGTTCTTC,CASSAYGTGGYNEQFF
TRBV20-1,many,NA,TRBJ2-6,TGCAGTGCTAGAGAGGGGGCTGGGGCCAACGTCCTGACTTTC,CSAREGAGANVLTF
TRBV3-1,many,NA,TRBJ1-6,TGTGCCAGCAGCCAAGCGGATTCACCCCTCCACTTT,CASSQADSPLHF
TRBV7-8,many,NA,TRBJ2-2,TGTGCCAGCAGCTTATTTGCAGTAACCGGGGAGCTGTTTTTT,CASSLFAVTGELFF
TRBV12-3/TRBV12-4,many,NA,TRBJ1-3,TGTGCCAGCAGAGCCTCTGGAAACACCATATATTTT,CASRASGNTIYF
TRBV6-1,many,TRBD2,TRBJ2-5,TGTGCCAGCACCGAGGGGGTAGCGGGGGAAAAGACCCAGTACTTC,CASTEGVAGEKTQYF
TRBV20-1,many,NA,TRBJ1-2,TGCAGTGCTAGTCTGGGCAGGGACTATGGCTACACCTTC,CSASLGRDYGYTF
TRBV20-1,many,TRBD2,TRBJ2-3,TGCAGTGCTACTTCCGGGGGTAGCGGGGTCACAGATACGCAGTATTTT,CSATSGGSGVTDTQYF
TRBV7-2,many,NA,TRBJ2-2,TGTGCCAGCAGCTCCGACTCCTCCACCGGGGAGCTGTTTTTT,CASSSDSSTGELFF
TRBV20-1,many,NA,TRBJ2-1,TGCAGTGCTAGGGGGGGTGAGCAGTTCTTC,CSARGGEQFF
TRBV28,many,TRBD2,TRBJ2-1,TGTGCCAGCAGTTACCTAGCGGGGGGGCCTTACAATGAGCAGTTCTTC,CASSYLAGGPYNEQFF
TRBV7-8,many,NA,TRBJ2-1,TGTGCCAGCAGCTCCCCCGGGGGTGTCCCCTACAATGAGCAGTTCTTC,CASSSPGGVPYNEQFF
TRBV7-2,many,TRBD1,TRBJ2-4,TGTGCCAGCAGCCCAGGGGGCGCACGAAACATTCAGTACTTC,CASSPGGARNIQYF
TRBV12-3/TRBV12-4,many,NA,TRBJ1-2,TGTGCCAGCAGTTTAACACCAAGGATCCTTAACTATGGCTACACCTTC,CASSLTPRILNYGYTF
TRBV19,many,NA,TRBJ2-1,TGTGCCAGTATTGGGACTGGTGAGCAGTTCTTC,CASIGTGEQFF
TRBV7-3,many,TRBD2,TRBJ2-1,TGTGCCAGCAGCTTAGTTAGCGGGGGGGCCGATGAGCAGTTCTTC,CASSLVSGGADEQFF
TRBV10-3,many,TRBD1,TRBJ1-4,TGTGCCACCGGGGGACAGGGGGGTGAAAAACTGTTTTTT,CATGGQGGEKLFF
TRBV19,many,TRBD2,TRBJ2-1,TGTGCCAGTAGTATAACCGCTTTAGCGGGGGGTAACAATGAGCAGTTCTTC,CASSITALAGGNNEQFF
TRBV20-1,many,TRBD2,TRBJ2-3,TGCAGTGCTGACACAGCTAGCGGGGGGCCGAGTACGCAGTATTTT,CSADTASGGPSTQYF
TRBV7-9,many,TRBD1,TRBJ2-7,TGTGCCAGCAGCACGGGACAGACAAGCTACGAGCAGTACTTC,CASSTGQTSYEQYF
TRBV9,many,NA,TRBJ2-3,TGTGCCAGCAGCGTGGCGGGATGGGATACGCAGTATTTT,CASSVAGWDTQYF
TRBV12-3/TRBV12-4,many,NA,TRBJ1-5,TGTGCCAGCAGTTCAAGTGGACAGTCGAATCAGCCCCAGCATTTT,CASSSSGQSNQPQHF
TRBV18,many,NA,TRBJ2-5,TGTGCCAGCTCACCAGGGGACAAGGCGAGGGAGACCCAGTACTTC,CASSPGDKARETQYF
TRBV5-4,many,NA,TRBJ2-1,TGTGCCAGCAGCTTGGTGGGGACTGGAGCCAAATTGGGGATCTACAATGAGCAGTTCTTC,CASSLVGTGAKLGIYNEQFF
TRBV29-1,many,NA,TRBJ2-1,TGCAGCGTTGCAAGGTCGCACAATGAGCAGTTCTTC,CSVARSHNEQFF
TRBV12-3/TRBV12-4,many,NA,TRBJ1-1,TGTGCCAGCAGTCATGCAGGCCGGGGGAACACTGAAGCTTTCTTT,CASSHAGRGNTEAFF
TRBV29-1,many,NA,TRBJ1-4,TGCAGCGTCGATGGGGACAACGAAAAACTGTTTTTT,CSVDGDNEKLFF
TRBV7-8,many,NA,TRBJ2-7,TGTGCCAGCAGCTCCCCCTCCTACGAGCAGTACTTC,CASSSPSYEQYF
TRBV6-5,many,TRBD1,TRBJ1-2,TGTGCCAGCAGTCCACCGACAGGGGAGGCCTATGGCTACACCTTC,CASSPPTGEAYGYTF
TRBV12-3/TRBV12-4,many,TRBD1,TRBJ1-2,TGTGCCAGCAGTGCACAGGGGCTAGGCTATGGCTACACCTTC,CASSAQGLGYGYTF
TRBV7-9,many,TRBD1,TRBJ1-1,TGTGCCAGCAGCTTAGGCCTCGGACAGGGATCACTGGCCACTGAAGCTTTCTTT,CASSLGLGQGSLATEAFF
TRBV20-1,many,NA,TRBJ1-5,TGCAGTGCTACGACAGGAGGTAATCAGCCCCAGCATTTT,CSATTGGNQPQHF
TRBV10-3,many,TRBD1,TRBJ1-1,TGTGCCATCAGTGATGGGACAGCCAACACTGAAGCTTTCTTT,CAISDGTANTEAFF
TRBV5-1,many,NA,TRBJ2-2,TGCGCCAGCAGCACGGGACATATGACCGGGGAGCTGTTTTTT,CASSTGHMTGELFF
TRBV12-3/TRBV12-4,many,NA,TRBJ2-2,TGTGCCAGCATGGAGGGGGAGCTGTTTTTT,CASMEGELFF
TRBV18,many,NA,TRBJ1-6,TGTGCCAGCTCACCAAGGGCAGGCTATAATTCACCCCTCCACTTT,CASSPRAGYNSPLHF
TRBV5-1,many,NA,TRBJ1-2,TGCGCCAGCAGCTTGGCGCCTACCCCGGGCCTCCCAAAGGATGGCTACACCTTC,CASSLAPTPGLPKDGYTF
TRBV9,many,TRBD2,TRBJ2-3,TGTGCCAGCAGCGCGGGGGGGACAGATACGCAGTATTTT,CASSAGGTDTQYF
TRBV2,many,NA,TRBJ1-2,TGTGCCAGCCCCCCTCTCAGCGCCGGTGGCTACACCTTC,CASPPLSAGGYTF
TRBV5-6,many,NA,TRBJ2-1,TGTGCCAGCAGTTCCCCGCCGGGACCAACTCTTGAGCAGTTCTTC,CASSSPPGPTLEQFF
TRBV5-4,once,NA,TRBJ2-6,TGTGCCAGCAGCTTGGGGGGGAGGAGCTCTGGGGCCAACGTCCTGACTTTC,CASSLGGRSSGANVLTF
TRBV19,many,NA,TRBJ2-7,TGTGCCAGTGGGGACGTCGAGGGCTACGAGCAGTACTTC,CASGDVEGYEQYF
TRBV3-1,once,NA,TRBJ2-3,TGTGCCAGCAGCCAGGGGGTCAGCTGGCTCCATCGAAGCACAGATACGCAGTATTTT,CASSQGVSWLHRSTDTQYF
TRBV4-2,NA,TRBD2,TRBJ2-1,TGTGCCAGCAGCGAGGGACTAGCGGTCCTCAGGGGAACCTACAATGAGCAGTTCTTC,CASSEGLAVLRGTYNEQFF
TRBV6-5,many,NA,TRBJ2-5,TGTGCCAGCAGTTTCCCGGGGTCCCAGTACTTC,CASSFPGSQYF
TRBV2,many,NA,TRBJ2-2,TGTGCCAGCAGTGTGTGGCAGACTTCTACCGGGGAGCTGTTTTTT,CASSVWQTSTGELFF
TRBV5-1,many,TRBD1,TRBJ2-7,TGCGCCAGCAGCTGGGACAGCCACTACGAGCAGTACTTC,CASSWDSHYEQYF
TRBV5-1,many,TRBD1,TRBJ2-5,TGCGCCAGCAGCTTGGATCCATTCGACAGGGTACAAGAGACCCAGTACTTC,CASSLDPFDRVQETQYF
TRBV20-1,many,NA,TRBJ1-4,TGCAGTGCTGGGGACATCACGGATGAAAAACTGTTTTTT,CSAGDITDEKLFF
TRBV5-1,many,NA,TRBJ2-7,TGCGCCAGCAGCTTGGATGACTTCCGATCCTACGAGCAGTACTTC,CASSLDDFRSYEQYF
TRBV7-6,many,NA,TRBJ2-1,TGTGCCAGCAGCTTCTCGGGTGCGGGTGAGCAGTTCTTC,CASSFSGAGEQFF